The clone carrying this T cell receptor (beta chain) was counted ten times or more. The target antigen is unknown. The data stem from a study of human T cells and chemical hapten exposure. Study-level information: Donors were sensitized with 2% DPC on the upper inner arm. Minor pooled library volume differences mainly drove per-sample TCR yield variation.

The CDR3 contains 13 residues. Trimming left V 5 bases short and J 3 bases short, with 11 bases between. Germline assignment: CDR1 SNHLY and CDR2 FYNNEI. TCRdb fed the RACE reads into MiXCR, producing one record per CDR3 protein. This sample carries fewer than 150,000 distinct CDR3 sequences, 12% of them seen once, and the ten largest clones take around 1.4%. Overall study findings and caveats: There was no change with DPC sensitization in TCRs above 1 in 1000 frequency.

Time point reported: patch test 2, 6 weeks after DPC sensitization. Treatment of the sample: therapeutic diphenylcyclopropenone sensitization with weekly scalp DPC. The chain joins TRBV2 to TRBJ2-7; possibly TRBD1 for D (5 bases). This clonotype was obtained from a woman aged 45 to 65 with alopecia areata. Some clones in this sample may be carry-over from other donors' samples. The sequences come from whole blood, collected in connection with sensitization to the hapten diphenylcyclopropenone (DPC). For the CDR3, the DNA is TGTGCCAGCAGTCCTATAGACAGCTACGAGCAGTACTTC. This encodes CASSPIDSYEQYF.